This T cell receptor beta chain originates from a study of early T cells in non-severe SARS-CoV-2 infection. Researchers attached unique molecular identifiers to individual cDNA molecules. TCRdb reanalysed the 5' RACE reads using MiXCR and keeps one entry per CDR3 protein. The table includes about 70,000 distinct CDR3 sequences, around 12% detected once. Per germline, CDR1 SQVTM and CDR2 ANQGSEA. V gave up 5 bases and J gave up 5 bases, with 12 bases separating them. CDR3 size: 12 residues. This clonotype was counted ten times or more. The TCR sequence derives from an adult who was a healthcare worker with PCR-confirmed SARS-CoV-2 infection or an uninfected control (not recorded which). The donor label of this sample is uncertain. The source was whole blood, collected at baseline. The chain couples TRBV29-1 to TRBJ2-5; D remains unclear. Here the CDR3 DNA reads TGCAGCGTTAACTTCCGAACGGAGACCCAGTACTTC. Its protein is CSVNFRTETQYF.